The rows below give T cell receptor beta chains drawn from one sample of a study of cytomegalovirus exposure and HLA in healthy donors. Libraries were prepared by immunoSEQ multiplex PCR; TCRdb keeps only in-frame clonotypes and omits some of them. The data contain about 180,000 clones, over 75% of them singletons. Material: PBMCs. These receptors were collected from a woman in her forties or fifties in good health and CMV-seronegative. Each CDR3 is given with its conserved first and last residue. A D gene is named only where the DNA matches it firmly. Only part of the rows carry a size: once, few, many, or a class if the clone is expanded.

TRBJ1-6,TRBV27,TRBD1,NA,CASRSRGISQNSPLHF,TGTGCCAGCAGATCCAGGGGGATAAGTCAAAATTCACCCCTCCACTTT
TRBJ1-2,TRBV5-1,TRBD1,NA,CASSPTGAASLNNYGYTF,TGCGCCAGCAGCCCGACAGGGGCCGCTAGCCTAAATAACTATGGCTACACCTTC
TRBJ2-2,TRBV11-2,NA,NA,CASSPLQGRAGELFF,TGTGCCAGCAGCCCTCTTCAGGGGCGGGCCGGGGAGCTGTTTTTT
TRBJ1-2,TRBV7-8,NA,NA,CASSLDRMANYGYTF,TGTGCCAGCAGCTTAGACAGGATGGCAAACTATGGCTACACCTTC
TRBJ1-6,TRBV28,NA,NA,CASSFPGVGSNSPLHF,TGTGCCAGCAGTTTCCCGGGGGTTGGGTCAAATTCACCCCTCCACTTT
TRBJ2-3,TRBV18,TRBD1,NA,CASSPVAGQGVADTQYF,TGTGCCAGCTCACCGGTGGCGGGACAGGGGGTAGCAGATACGCAGTATTTT
TRBJ2-5,TRBV7-2,NA,NA,CASSSPSRETQYF,TGTGCCAGCAGCTCCCCCTCTCGTGAGACCCAGTACTTC
TRBJ2-2,TRBV7-9,NA,NA,CASSFKGVDTGELFF,TGTGCCAGCAGCTTTAAAGGGGTCGACACCGGGGAGCTGTTTTTT
TRBJ2-5,TRBV19,NA,NA,CASSIGQSVQETQYF,TGTGCCAGTAGTATAGGACAGAGCGTACAAGAGACCCAGTACTTC
TRBJ1-2,TRBV5-8,NA,NA,CASSLAPTVLGLPYDGYTF,TGTGCCAGCAGCTTGGCCCCAACCGTTCTAGGCTTACCCTACGATGGCTACACCTTC
TRBJ2-5,TRBV7-2,NA,NA,CASSLTGELGTQYF,TGTGCCAGCAGCTTAACCGGGGAGTTGGGGACCCAGTACTTC
TRBJ2-3,TRBV19,TRBD2,NA,CASSHPGGVQGDTQYF,TGTGCCAGTAGTCACCCCGGGGGGGTACAAGGAGATACGCAGTATTTT
TRBJ2-7,TRBV6-1,TRBD2,NA,CASTGLLYEQYF,TGTGCCAGCACGGGACTACTCTACGAGCAGTACTTC
TRBJ1-4,TRBV19,NA,NA,CASSPTTVPNEKLFF,TGTGCCAGTAGCCCTACGACAGTTCCGAATGAAAAACTGTTTTTT
TRBJ1-3,TRBV5-4,NA,once,CASSLVGQQSSGNTIYF,TGTGCCAGCAGCTTGGTTGGACAGCAATCCTCTGGAAACACCATATATTTT
TRBJ2-3,TRBV18,NA,NA,CASSLETADTQYF,TGTGCCAGCTCACTGGAGACGGCGGATACGCAGTATTTT
TRBJ2-3,TRBV27,NA,NA,CASSLRTGPTDTQYF,TGTGCCAGCAGTTTGAGAACAGGCCCAACAGATACGCAGTATTTT
TRBJ2-1,TRBV7-8,NA,NA,CASSNQNWAEQFF,TGTGCCAGCAGTAATCAGAACTGGGCTGAGCAGTTCTTC
TRBJ1-1,TRBV28,TRBD1,NA,CASSLSRGAGYTEAFF,TGTGCCAGCAGTTTAAGCAGGGGGGCGGGGTACACTGAAGCTTTCTTT
TRBJ1-4,TRBV30,NA,NA,CAWSQQGRVLFF,TGTGCCTGGAGCCAACAGGGAAGGGTACTGTTTTTT
TRBJ2-1,TRBV7-2,TRBD2,once,CASSLGAGEQFF,TGTGCCAGCAGCTTAGGAGCGGGGGAGCAGTTCTTC
TRBJ2-5,TRBV5-4,TRBD1,few,CASSLENPGQGGGQETQYF,TGTGCCAGCAGCTTGGAGAATCCGGGACAGGGAGGAGGGCAAGAGACCCAGTACTTC
TRBJ2-3,TRBV4-1,NA,few,CASSQQDTDTQYF,TGCGCCAGCAGCCAACAGGACACAGATACGCAGTATTTT
TRBJ2-2,TRBV11-2,NA,NA,CASSLDREIGELFF,TGTGCCAGCAGCTTAGATCGGGAAATCGGGGAGCTGTTTTTT
TRBJ2-1,TRBV28,NA,once,CASSGSGDEQFF,TGTGCCAGCAGCGGGAGTGGAGATGAGCAGTTCTTC
TRBJ1-1,TRBV5-1,NA,few,CASSLEQGSRAFF,TGCGCCAGCAGCCTAGAACAGGGTTCGCGGGCTTTCTTT
TRBJ1-1,TRBV5-1,NA,NA,CASSLEGRGTEAFF,TGCGCCAGCAGCTTGGAGGGGAGGGGCACTGAAGCTTTCTTT
TRBJ1-5,TRBV4-3,TRBD1,NA,CASSQDQGTGGQPQHF,TGCGCCAGCAGCCAAGATCAGGGGACAGGGGGTCAGCCCCAGCATTTT
TRBJ2-3,TRBV7-8,TRBD1,NA,CASSTYRGPTDTQYF,TGTGCCAGCAGCACCTACAGGGGGCCCACAGATACGCAGTATTTT